This T cell receptor beta chain was observed in a study of beta chain features in type 1 diabetes. Overall study results and limits: Possibly, sequencing cDNA over-represented cells that had high TCR expression levels. The study found moderately but significantly shorter TCRB CDR3s in all four CD4+ subsets of Type 1 diabetes patients.

As concerns this clone: Its antigen is unknown. A read error is likely here: a far larger clone is one base away. Other DNA sequences in this sample translate to the same CDR3.

Sequenced material consisted of expressed TCRB transcripts (all of the isolated RNA was reverse transcribed). The data were produced by immunoSEQ multiplex PCR, yet TCRdb's version contains in-frame clones alone and is incomplete. In the table there are 300,000 to 400,000 clones, approximately 9.7% of which are singletons. By way of CD45RO/CCR7/CD25/CD127/CD95/CD27, the CD4+ regulatory, stem cell-like memory, central memory and naive cells were sorted. Purity of each sorted population was above 95%. Germline V gene sequence: CDR1 SEHNR, CDR2 FQNEAQ (reference sequence). The V end lost 1 base, the J end lost 5 bases, and 2 bases lay between the germline ends. This CDR3 comprises 11 residues.

The chain couples TRBV7-9 to TRBJ2-5; D unclear. This sequence was found in a man under 40 with type 1 diabetes. The sequenced sample consisted of central memory CD4+ T cells from blood. CDR3 loop: CASSLDETQYF. In DNA form, the CDR3 reads TGTGCCAGCAGCTTAGACGAGACCCAGTACTTC.